This T cell receptor beta chain was profiled in a study of blood T cells in healthy people across ages. In the case of this clonotype: The antigen is not known.

Study findings and constraints: Age advanced and TCR beta diversity per million T cells fell, roughly linearly.

Primers used in a second PCR of roughly 6 to 11 cycles were a sample-barcoded 5' primer and a J-beta primer mix. There were at least 3 million CDR3-containing paired-end reads obtained from each sample. TCRdb re-called the 5' RACE reads through MiXCR, storing one row per CDR3 protein. This sample has 1.5 million to 1.9 million distinct CDR3 sequences, with approximately 43% found just once. This clonotype was sampled from a woman in her late teens or twenties in good health. Sequencing was performed on blood.

The CDR3 loop is CASSEGSAGAGTGELFF. CDR3 DNA: TGTGCCAGCAGTGAAGGGTCCGCAGGGGCTGGAACCGGGGAGCTGTTTTTT. V is TRBV25-1 and J is TRBJ2-2, with D perhaps matching TRBD1 (6 bases). This CDR3 spans 17 amino acids. Germline CDR1 reads MGHDK; CDR2 reads SYGVNS. The V gene lost 2 bases and the J gene lost 5 bases, with 18 bases spanning the gap. Looking up the rest from reference TRBV25-1 and TRBJ2-2 gives the full variable domain: EADIYQTPRYLVIGTGKKITLECSQTMGHDKMYWYQQDPGMELHLIHYSYGVNSTEKGDLSSESTVSRIRTEHFPLTLESARPSHTSQYLCASSEGSAGAGTGELFFGEGSRLTVL.